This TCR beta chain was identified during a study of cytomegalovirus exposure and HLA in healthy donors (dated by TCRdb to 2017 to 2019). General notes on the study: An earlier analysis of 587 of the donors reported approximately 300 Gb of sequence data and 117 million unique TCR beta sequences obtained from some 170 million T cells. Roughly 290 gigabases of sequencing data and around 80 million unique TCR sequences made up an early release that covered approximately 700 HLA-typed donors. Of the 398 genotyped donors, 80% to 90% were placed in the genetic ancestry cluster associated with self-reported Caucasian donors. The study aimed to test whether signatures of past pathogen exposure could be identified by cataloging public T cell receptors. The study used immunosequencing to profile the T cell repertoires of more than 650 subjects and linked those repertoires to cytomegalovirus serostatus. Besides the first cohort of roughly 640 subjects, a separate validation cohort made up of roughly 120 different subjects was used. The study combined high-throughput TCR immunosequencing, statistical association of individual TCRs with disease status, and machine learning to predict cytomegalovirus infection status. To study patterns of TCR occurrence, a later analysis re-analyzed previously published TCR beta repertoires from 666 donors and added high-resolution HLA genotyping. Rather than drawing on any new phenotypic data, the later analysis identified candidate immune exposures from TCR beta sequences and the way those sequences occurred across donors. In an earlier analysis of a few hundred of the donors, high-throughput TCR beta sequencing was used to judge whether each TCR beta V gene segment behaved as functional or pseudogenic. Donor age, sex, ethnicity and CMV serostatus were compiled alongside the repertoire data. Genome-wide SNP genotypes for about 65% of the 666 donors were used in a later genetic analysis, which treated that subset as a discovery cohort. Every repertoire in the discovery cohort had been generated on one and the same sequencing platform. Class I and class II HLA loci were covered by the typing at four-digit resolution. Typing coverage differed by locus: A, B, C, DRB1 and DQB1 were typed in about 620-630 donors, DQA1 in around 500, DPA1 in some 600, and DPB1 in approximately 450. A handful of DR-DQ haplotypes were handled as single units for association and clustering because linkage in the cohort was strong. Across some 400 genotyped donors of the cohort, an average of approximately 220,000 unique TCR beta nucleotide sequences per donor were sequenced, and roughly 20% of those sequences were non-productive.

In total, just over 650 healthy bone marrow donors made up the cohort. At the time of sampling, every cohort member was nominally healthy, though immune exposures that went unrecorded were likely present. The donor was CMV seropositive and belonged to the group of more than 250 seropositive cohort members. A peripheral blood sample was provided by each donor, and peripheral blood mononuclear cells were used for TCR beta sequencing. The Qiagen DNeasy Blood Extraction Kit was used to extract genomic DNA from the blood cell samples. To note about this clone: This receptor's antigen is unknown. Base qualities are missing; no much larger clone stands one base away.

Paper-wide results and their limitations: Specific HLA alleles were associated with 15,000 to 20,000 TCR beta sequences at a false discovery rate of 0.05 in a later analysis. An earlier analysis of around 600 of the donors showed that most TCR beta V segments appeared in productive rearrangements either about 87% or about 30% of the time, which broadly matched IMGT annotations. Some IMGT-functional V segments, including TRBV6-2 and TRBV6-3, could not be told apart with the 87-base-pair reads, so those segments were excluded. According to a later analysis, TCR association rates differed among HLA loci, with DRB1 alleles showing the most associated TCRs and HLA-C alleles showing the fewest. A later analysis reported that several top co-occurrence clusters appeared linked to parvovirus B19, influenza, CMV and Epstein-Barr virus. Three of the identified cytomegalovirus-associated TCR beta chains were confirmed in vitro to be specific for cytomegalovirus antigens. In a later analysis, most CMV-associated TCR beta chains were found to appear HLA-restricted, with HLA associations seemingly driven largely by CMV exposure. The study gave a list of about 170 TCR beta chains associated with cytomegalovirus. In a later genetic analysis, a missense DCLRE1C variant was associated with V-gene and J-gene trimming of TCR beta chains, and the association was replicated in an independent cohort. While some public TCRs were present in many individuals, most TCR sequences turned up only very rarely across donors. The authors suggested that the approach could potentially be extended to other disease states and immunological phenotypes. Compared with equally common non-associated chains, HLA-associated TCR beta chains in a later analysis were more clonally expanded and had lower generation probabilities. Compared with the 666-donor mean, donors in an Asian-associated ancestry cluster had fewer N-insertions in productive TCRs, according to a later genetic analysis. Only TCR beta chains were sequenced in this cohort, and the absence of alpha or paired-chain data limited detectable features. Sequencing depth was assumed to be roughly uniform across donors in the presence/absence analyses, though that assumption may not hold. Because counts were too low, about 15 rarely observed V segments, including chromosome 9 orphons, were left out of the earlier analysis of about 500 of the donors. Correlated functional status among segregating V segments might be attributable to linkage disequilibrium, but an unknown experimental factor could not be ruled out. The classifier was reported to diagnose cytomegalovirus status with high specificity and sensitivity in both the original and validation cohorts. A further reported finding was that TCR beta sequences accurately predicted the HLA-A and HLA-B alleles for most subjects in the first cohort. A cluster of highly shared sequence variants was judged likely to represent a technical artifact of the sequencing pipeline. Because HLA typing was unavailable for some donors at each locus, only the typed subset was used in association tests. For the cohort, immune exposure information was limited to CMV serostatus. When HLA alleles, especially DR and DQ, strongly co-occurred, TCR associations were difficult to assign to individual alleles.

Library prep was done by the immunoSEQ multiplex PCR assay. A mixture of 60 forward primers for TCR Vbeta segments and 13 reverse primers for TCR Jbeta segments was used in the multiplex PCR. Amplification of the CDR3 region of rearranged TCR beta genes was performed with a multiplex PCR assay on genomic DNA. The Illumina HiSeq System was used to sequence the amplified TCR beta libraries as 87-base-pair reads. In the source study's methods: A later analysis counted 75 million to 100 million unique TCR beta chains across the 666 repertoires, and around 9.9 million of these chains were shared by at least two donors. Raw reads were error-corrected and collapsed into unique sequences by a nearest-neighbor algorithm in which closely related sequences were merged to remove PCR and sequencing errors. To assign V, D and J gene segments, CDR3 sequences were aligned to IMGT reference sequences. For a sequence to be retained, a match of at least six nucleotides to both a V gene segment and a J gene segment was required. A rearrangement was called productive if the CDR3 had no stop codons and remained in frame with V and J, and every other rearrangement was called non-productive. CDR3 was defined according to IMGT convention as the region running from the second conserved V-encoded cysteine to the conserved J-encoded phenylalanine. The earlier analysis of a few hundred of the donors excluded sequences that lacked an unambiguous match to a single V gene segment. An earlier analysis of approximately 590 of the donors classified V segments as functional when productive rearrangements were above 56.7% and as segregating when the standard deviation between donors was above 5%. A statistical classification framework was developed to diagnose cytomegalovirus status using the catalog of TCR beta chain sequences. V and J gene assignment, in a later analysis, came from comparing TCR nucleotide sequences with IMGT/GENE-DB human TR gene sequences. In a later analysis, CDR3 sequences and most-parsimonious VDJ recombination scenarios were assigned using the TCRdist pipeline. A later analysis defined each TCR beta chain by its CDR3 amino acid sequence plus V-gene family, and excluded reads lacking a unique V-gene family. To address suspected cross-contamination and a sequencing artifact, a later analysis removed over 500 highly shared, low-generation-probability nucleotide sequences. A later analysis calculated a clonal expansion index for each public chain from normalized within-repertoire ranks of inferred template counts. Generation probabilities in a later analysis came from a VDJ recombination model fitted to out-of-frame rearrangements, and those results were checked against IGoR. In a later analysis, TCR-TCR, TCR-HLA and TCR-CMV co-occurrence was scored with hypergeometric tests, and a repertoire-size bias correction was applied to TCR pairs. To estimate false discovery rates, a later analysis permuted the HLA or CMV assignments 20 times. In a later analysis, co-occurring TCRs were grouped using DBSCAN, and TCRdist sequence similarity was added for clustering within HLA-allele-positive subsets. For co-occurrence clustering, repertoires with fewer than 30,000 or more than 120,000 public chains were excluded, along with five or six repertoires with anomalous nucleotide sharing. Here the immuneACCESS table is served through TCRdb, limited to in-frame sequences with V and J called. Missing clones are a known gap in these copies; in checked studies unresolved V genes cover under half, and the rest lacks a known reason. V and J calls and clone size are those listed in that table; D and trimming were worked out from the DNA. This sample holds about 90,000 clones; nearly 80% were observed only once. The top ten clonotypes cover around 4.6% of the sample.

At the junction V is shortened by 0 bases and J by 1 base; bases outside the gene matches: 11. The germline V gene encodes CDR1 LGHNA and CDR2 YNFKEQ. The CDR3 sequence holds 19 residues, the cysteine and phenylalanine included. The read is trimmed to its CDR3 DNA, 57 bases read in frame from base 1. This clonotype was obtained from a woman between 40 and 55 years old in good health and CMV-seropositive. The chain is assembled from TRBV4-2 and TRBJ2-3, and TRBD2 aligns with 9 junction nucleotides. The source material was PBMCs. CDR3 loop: CASSQDLPGTSWGTDTQYF. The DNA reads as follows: TGTGCCAGCAGCCAAGATCTCCCCGGGACTAGCTGGGGCACAGATACGCAGTATTTT.